These 5 T cell receptor beta chains originate from one sample sequenced in a study of identical twins. MiXCR, applied by TCRdb to the 5' RACE reads, yields one record per CDR3 protein. The profile shows 1.5 million to 2 million distinct CDR3 sequences, around a third of them singletons. What was sequenced was cord blood. These receptors were collected from a newborn girl in good health.

Only a few counts were recorded for this clonotype. The chain has TRBV7-9 and TRBJ2-5; D is possibly TRBD2 (5 bases). Looked up from germline, CDR1 is SEHNR and CDR2 is FQNEAQ (reference sequence). Deletions cut 3 bases from V and 1 base from J, with 12 bases between. The CDR3 runs to 15 residues. The CDR3 is CASSLSAGLQETQYF. The CDR3 nucleotides are TGTGCCAGCAGCTTGTCGGCGGGTCTCCAAGAGACCCAGTACTTC.

This clonotype was counted only a few times. The rearrangement uses TRBV3-1 and TRBJ2-3, with TRBD2 identical over 14 bases. CDR3 length equals 22 residues. The junction had 15 bases not matched to a gene; V was cut back by 0 bases and J by 1 base. CDR1 LGHDT and CDR2 YNNKEL come from the germline V gene (reference sequence). CDR3 sequence: CASSQDYAIGTSGSVGTDTQYF. CDR3 bases: TGTGCCAGCAGCCAAGATTATGCGATTGGGACTAGCGGGAGTGTCGGCACAGATACGCAGTATTTT.

This clonotype was counted many times. The V call is TRBV18, the J call TRBJ2-3, with 9 bases matching TRBD1. The CDR3 covers 14 residues. The V gene's germline CDR1 is KGHSH and CDR2 LQKENI. Losses at the gene ends were 5 bases for V and 4 bases for J; bases not matched to a gene: 4. The CDR3 region is CASSADRGPDTQYF. CDR3 in DNA: TGTGCCAGCTCAGCGGACAGGGGCCCAGATACGCAGTATTTT.

The gene calls are TRBV6-6 and TRBJ2-2; 12 nucleotides align to TRBD2. The V gene's germline CDR1 is MNHNY and CDR2 SVGAGI (reference sequence). J gave up 3 bases and V 2 bases, and 4 bases lay outside the gene matches. This CDR3 region has 17 residues. Here the CDR3 DNA reads TGTGCCAGCAGTTACCAACTAGCGGGAGGCGACACCGGGGAGCTGTTTTTT. Protein sequence: CASSYQLAGGDTGELFF.

The CDR3 nucleotides are TGTGCCAGCAGCCAAGGGGGAGTAGTCCCCAATGAGCAGTACTTC. It translates to CASSQGGVVPNEQYF. The chain joins TRBV14 to TRBJ2-5, with D tentatively TRBD2 (5 bases). Trimming shortened V by 1 base and J by 11 bases, and 20 bases separated the two germline ends. The CDR3 has 15 amino acids. Germline V gene lookup returns CDR1 SGHDN and CDR2 FVKESK.